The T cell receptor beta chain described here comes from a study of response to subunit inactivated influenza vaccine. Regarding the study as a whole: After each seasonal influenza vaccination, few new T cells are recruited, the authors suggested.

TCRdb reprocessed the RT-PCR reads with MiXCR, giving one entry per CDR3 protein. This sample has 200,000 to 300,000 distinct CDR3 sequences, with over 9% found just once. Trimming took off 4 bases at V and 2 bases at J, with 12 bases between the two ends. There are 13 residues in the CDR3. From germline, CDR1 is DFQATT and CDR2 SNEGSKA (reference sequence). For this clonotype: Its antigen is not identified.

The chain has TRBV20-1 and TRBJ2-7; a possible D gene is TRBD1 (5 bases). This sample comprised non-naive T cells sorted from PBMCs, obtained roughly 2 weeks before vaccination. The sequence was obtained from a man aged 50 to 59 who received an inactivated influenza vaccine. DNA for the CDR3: TGCAGTGCTACCAGGGTATCAGCCTACGAGCAGTACTTC. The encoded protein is CSATRVSAYEQYF.